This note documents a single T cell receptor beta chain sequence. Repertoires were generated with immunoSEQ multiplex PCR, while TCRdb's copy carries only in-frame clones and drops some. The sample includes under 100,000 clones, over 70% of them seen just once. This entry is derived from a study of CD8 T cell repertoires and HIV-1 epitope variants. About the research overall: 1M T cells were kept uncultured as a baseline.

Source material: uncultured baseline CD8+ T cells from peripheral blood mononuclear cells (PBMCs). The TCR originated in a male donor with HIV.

The CDR3 loop is CASRQLGRGTDTQYF. For the CDR3, the DNA is TGTGCCAGCCGTCAACTAGGGAGGGGCACAGATACGCAGTATTTT. V is TRBV6-5 and J is TRBJ2-3; TRBD2 matches at 7 bases. The germline CDR1 and CDR2 sequences are MNHEY and SVGAGI. V trimming: 8 bases; J trimming: 1 base; junction bases outside the gene matches: 9. The CDR3 is made up of 15 amino acids.